This entry lists 13 T cell receptor beta chains sequenced from one sample in a study of spatial heterogeneity in lung cancer. Whole-study findings and limits: The study found that expanded intratumoral alpha and beta TCR counts tracked tumor mutation counts.

Their specific antigens are unknown. The time point was: sample taken at primary tumor resection. MiXCR, run by TCRdb on the 5' RACE reads, gives a single entry per CDR3 protein. Here the sample spans some 850 distinct CDR3 sequences, around 70% being singletons. Sequencing was performed on lung tumor tissue, taken at surgery. All receptors derive from a male donor with early-stage non-small cell lung cancer.

The V call is TRBV12-3 or TRBV12-4, the J call TRBJ2-3; no reliable D call. Trimming took off 2 bases at V and 3 bases at J, with 9 bases between the two ends. The CDR3 has 14 amino acids. CDR3 sequence (DNA): TGTGCCAGCAGTTTAACGGCTCCGACAGATACGCAGTATTTT. Translated, it gives CASSLTAPTDTQYF.

This chain uses TRBV7-2 with TRBJ2-5, with D unclear. The CDR3 extends over 14 amino acids. Germline V gene lookup returns CDR1 SGHTA and CDR2 FQGNSA. The V end lost 5 bases, the J end lost 7 bases, and 17 bases lay between the germline ends. As DNA, the CDR3 is TGTGCCAGCAGCGCCACCCTGAACCGGGCGACCCAGTACTTC. It yields the protein CASSATLNRATQYF.

The V and J genes are TRBV27 and TRBJ2-7, with D perhaps TRBD1 (6 bases). Per germline, CDR1 MNHEY and CDR2 SMNVEV (reference sequence). The CDR3 has 13 amino acids. Trimming took 8 bases from V and 3 from J, leaving 14 bases between them. CDR3 DNA sequence: TGTGCCAGCGGATACAGGGATAACTACGAGCAGTACTTC. This codes for CASGYRDNYEQYF.

This clonotype appeared a single time. DNA of the CDR3: TGTGCCAGCAGACGGGTCAGGAATGAAAAACTGTTTTTT. It specifies CASRRVRNEKLFF. The rearrangement joins TRBV6-2 or TRBV6-3 to TRBJ1-4; D unresolved. The CDR3 length is 13 residues. Trimming cost V 6 bases and J 5 bases, with 10 bases left between them. The V gene's germline CDR1 is MNHEY and CDR2 SVGEGT.

The rearrangement joins TRBV6-2 or TRBV6-3 to TRBJ1-1, with D maybe TRBD1 (6 bases). The CDR3 is 15 amino acids. From germline, CDR1 is MNHEY and CDR2 SVGEGT. V lost 6 bases and J 2 bases, leaving 16 bases between the germline ends. The CDR3 nucleotides read TGTGCCAGCAGAAAACACCGGGACACCAACACTGAAGCTTTCTTT. Translating it yields CASRKHRDTNTEAFF.

This clonotype is labeled as large. V is TRBV28 and J is TRBJ1-5; D unclear. The CDR3 sequence is 8 residues long. Germline CDR1 MDHEN, CDR2 SYDVKM. Here the CDR3 DNA reads TGTGGGGTGGACGGTCAGCATTTT. Protein product: CGVDGQHF.

This clonotype was seen many times. The chain employs TRBV27 and TRBJ2-1, with a possible D match to TRBD2 (5 bases). Germline V gene data show CDR1 as MNHEY and CDR2 as SMNVEV (reference sequence). Trimming left V 10 bases short and J 6 bases short, with 22 bases between. The CDR3 is made up of 15 amino acids. DNA for the CDR3: TGTGCCACCAAATCAGACATTTCTAGCTTCAATGAGCAGTTCTTC. Translated: CATKSDISSFNEQFF.

The rearrangement joins TRBV2 to TRBJ2-3; 8 bases match TRBD2. The CDR3 is 13 amino acids. After removal of 8 bases from V and 1 base from J, the junction contained 2 bases not matched to a gene. The germline CDR1 and CDR2 sequences are SNHLY and FYNNEI. The CDR3 is CASSREGTDTQYF. The CDR3 DNA follows: TGTGCCAGCTCGCGGGAGGGCACAGATACGCAGTATTTT.

By its share, this clonotype is large. This chain connects TRBV20-1 to TRBJ1-3; D call uncertain. CDR1 and CDR2 from the germline V gene are DFQATT and SNEGSKA (reference sequence). V dropped 5 bases and J dropped 4 bases, with 12 bases sitting between them. CDR3 length: 13 residues. CDR3 region: CSALGLLGNTIYF. CDR3 bases: TGCAGTGCTCTCGGTTTGCTGGGAAACACCATATATTTT.

This clonotype occurred once. The V gene is TRBV12-3 or TRBV12-4, the J gene TRBJ2-3; D gene uncertain. The length of the CDR3 is 15 residues. Trimming took 5 bases from V and 7 from J, leaving 19 bases between them. CDR3 sequence (DNA): TGTGCCAGCAGTCCCCGGAGCCTCAAGATGTATACGCAGTATTTT. Amino acid sequence: CASSPRSLKMYTQYF.

V usage is TRBV6-2 or TRBV6-3 and J usage is TRBJ1-2; D gene uncertain. V lost 7 bases to trimming and J lost 8 bases, with 17 bases between them. CDR1 and CDR2 (germline): MNHEY, SVGEGT. This CDR3 is built from 13 residues. The CDR3 DNA is TGTGCCAGCATAGCGGGCGGGAACACAGGCTACACCTTC. This codes for CASIAGGNTGYTF.

This clonotype was detected once. The chain couples TRBV29-1 to TRBJ1-1; D is perhaps TRBD1 (5 bases). Germline V gene sequence: CDR1 SQVTM, CDR2 ANQGSEA. Trimming took 3 bases from V and 12 from J, leaving 8 bases between them. This CDR3 has 9 residues. CDR3 in DNA: TGCAGCGTTGAGGGGGGATCTTTCTTT. Translated: CSVEGGSFF.

The rearrangement joins TRBV30 to TRBJ2-7, with D uncertain. Germline CDR1 GTSNPN, CDR2 SVGIG (reference sequence). The CDR3 extends over 12 amino acids. Trimming removed 2 bases at V and 3 bases at J, with 8 bases between. The CDR3 bases are TGTGCCTGGAGTTCTGATTTCTACGAGCAGTACTTC. Amino acid sequence: CAWSSDFYEQYF.